This section outlines one T cell receptor (beta chain) sequence together with its context. Germline CDR1 and CDR2: MNHEY and SVGAGI. Trimming stripped 2 bases from V and 2 bases from J, with 11 bases between. The CDR3 is 15 amino acids. These data come from a study of blood T cell repertoires in COVID-19. In the study's own analysis: Estimation of nucleated cell counts relied on the amplification of reference gene primers. Clones were sequenced by immunoSEQ multiplex PCR, and TCRdb holds only the in-frame ones, with some missing. V and J calls and clone size follow that table, whereas D and trimming were derived from the DNA. The top ten clones hold 15% to 20% of a sample with approximately 21,000 clones, around 90% of them seen once.

The V call is TRBV6-5, the J call TRBJ2-3, with D perhaps TRBD2 (7 bases). This sequence originates from a human donor in a cohort sampled during active COVID-19. The sample was peripheral blood. The CDR3 loop reads CASSYGGGATDTQYF. The CDR3 bases are TGTGCCAGCAGTTACGGAGGGGGGGCCACAGATACGCAGTATTTT.